Following are 30 T cell receptor beta chains from one sample sequenced in a study of blood T cell repertoires in COVID-19. The table came from immunoSEQ multiplex PCR; TCRdb's copy has only in-frame clones and leaves some out. The sample lists 200,000 to 300,000 clones; about 87% were seen once. The specimen was peripheral blood. The receptors stem from a human donor in a cohort sampled during active COVID-19.

This chain connects TRBV5-4 to TRBJ2-6; TRBD1 matches 9 bases. The V gene end was trimmed by 0 bases and the J gene end by 2 bases; junction bases not matched to a gene: 3. The CDR3 covers 17 residues. Germline CDR1 and CDR2: SGHNT and YYREEE (reference sequence). This chain's CDR3 is CASSLETGGAGANVLTF. Written as DNA, the CDR3 is TGTGCCAGCAGCTTGGAAACAGGGGGCGCTGGGGCCAACGTCCTGACTTTC.

V and J are TRBV5-6 and TRBJ1-5; a possible D gene is TRBD1 (5 bases). Trimming removed 10 bases at V and 1 base at J, with 9 bases between. Germline V gene sequence: CDR1 SGHDT, CDR2 YYEEEE. The CDR3 covers 12 residues. The CDR3 DNA is TGTGCCCGGCAGGGCAGCAATCAGCCCCAGCATTTT. It translates to CARQGSNQPQHF. The complete variable domain, with remaining parts taken from reference TRBV5-6 and TRBJ1-5, reads DAGVTQSPTHLIKTRGQQVTLRCSPKSGHDTVSWYQQALGQGPQFIFQYYEEEERQRGNFPDRFSGHQFPNYSSELNVNALLLGDSALYLCARQGSNQPQHFGDGTRLSIL.

The V and J genes are TRBV7-6 and TRBJ2-3; 7 bases map to TRBD1. Germline V gene data show CDR1 as SGHVS and CDR2 as FNYEAQ. The CDR3 covers 16 residues. The V and J ends lost 4 bases and 5 bases, in that order; junction bases with no gene match: 12. CDR3: CASSSLGQAEIDTQYF. CDR3 bases: TGTGCCAGCAGCTCCCTCGGACAGGCAGAGATAGATACGCAGTATTTT.

This clone was detected only once. The CDR3 sequence is CASRDSYGYTF. CDR3 bases: TGTGCCAGCCGGGACAGCTATGGCTACACCTTC. The chain has TRBV19 and TRBJ1-2; 7 nucleotides align to TRBD1. CDR1 is LNHDA and CDR2 is SQIVND in the germline V gene (reference sequence). V lost 9 bases and J lost 4; bases outside the gene matches: 2. This CDR3 is built from 11 residues.

This clone was observed a few times. The chain carries TRBV9 and TRBJ1-2; maybe TRBD1 (6 bases). The CDR3 sequence is 16 residues long. Germline V gene sequence: CDR1 SGDLS, CDR2 YYNGEE. V was trimmed by 0 bases and J by 5 bases, leaving 17 bases between them. The chain's CDR3 is CASSVARGGLGYGYTF. The CDR3 DNA reads as TGTGCCAGCAGCGTAGCCCGGGGGGGCTTGGGTTATGGCTACACCTTC. Based on the CDR3 plus reference TRBV9 and TRBJ1-2, the full variable domain is DSGVTQTPKHLITATGQRVTLRCSPRSGDLSVYWYQQSLDQGLQFLIQYYNGEERAKGNILERFSAQQFPDLHSELNLSSLELGDSALYFCASSVARGGLGYGYTFGSGTRLTVV.

The V call is TRBV7-6, the J call TRBJ2-1; 10 nucleotides align to TRBD1. Germline CDR1 SGHVS, CDR2 FNYEAQ. J lost 7 bases, V lost 0 bases, and 3 bases had no gene match. This CDR3 contains 15 residues. This CDR3 is CASSLATGGWNEQFF. As DNA, the CDR3 is TGTGCCAGCAGCTTAGCGACAGGGGGCTGGAATGAGCAGTTCTTC.

The rearrangement links TRBV2 to TRBJ1-1, with 7 bases fitting TRBD1. CDR1 is SNHLY and CDR2 is FYNNEI in the germline V gene. V trimming: 2 bases; J trimming: 5 bases; junction bases outside the gene matches: 5. CDR3 length: 14 residues. This CDR3 reads CASSENPGGTEAFF. The CDR3 coding sequence is TGTGCCAGCAGTGAAAATCCAGGGGGAACTGAAGCTTTCTTT.

This chain joins TRBV6-5 and TRBJ2-3, with D perhaps TRBD1 (6 bases). V lost 10 bases, J lost 2 bases, and 16 bases lay in between. This CDR3 has 14 amino acids. The V gene's germline CDR1 is MNHEY and CDR2 SVGAGI. In nucleotides, the CDR3 is TGTGCCACATCCCTGGGGGCCACCACAGATACGCAGTATTTT. Its translation: CATSLGATTDTQYF.

V is TRBV10-3 and J is TRBJ2-4, with 11 bases matching TRBD2. Trimming cost V 4 bases and J 5 bases; bases outside gene matches: 7. The CDR3 is 16 residues long. Looked up from germline, CDR1 is ENHRY and CDR2 is SYGVKD. The CDR3 protein is CAISAGLAGAENIQYF. DNA of the CDR3: TGTGCCATCAGTGCAGGACTAGCGGGCGCCGAAAACATTCAGTACTTC.

The CDR3 DNA reads TGTGCCACCAAGCGGGGGGGCGAGGATACGCAGTATTTT. This codes for CATKRGGEDTQYF. The chain joins TRBV27 to TRBJ2-3; TRBD2 matches at 10 bases. Germline-derived CDR1 and CDR2 are MNHEY and SMNVEV (reference sequence). The CDR3 loop spans 13 amino acids. J gave up 6 bases and V 10 bases, and 7 bases lay outside the gene matches.

The V and J genes are TRBV3-1 (or the pseudogene TRBV3-2) and TRBJ2-5, with TRBD2 matching over 8 bases. The junction had 2 bases not matched to a gene; V was cut back by 4 bases and J by 1 base. The germline V gene has CDR1 LGHDT and CDR2 YNNKEL (reference sequence). CDR3 size: 14 residues. The CDR3 DNA follows: TGTGCCAGCAGCCCGAGCGGGAGCCAAGAGACCCAGTACTTC. It specifies CASSPSGSQETQYF.

Only a few counts were recorded for this clone. V usage is TRBV6-4 and J usage is TRBJ1-1, with no clear D. This CDR3 spans 12 amino acids. V shed 11 bases and J shed 1 base, with 11 bases lying between them. The germline gives CDR1 MRHNA, CDR2 SNTAGT. The CDR3 protein is CAGTRQNTEAFF. CDR3 coding DNA: TGTGCCGGTACCAGACAGAACACTGAAGCTTTCTTT.

V is TRBV6-6 and J is TRBJ1-5, with 8 bases lining up with TRBD1. V was clipped by 6 bases and J by 0 bases; unmatched bases: 7. This CDR3 contains 16 residues. Germline V lookup: CDR1 MNHNY, CDR2 SVGAGI (reference sequence). The chain's CDR3 is CASSRQGIDSNQPQHF. The CDR3 nucleotides are TGTGCCAGCAGCAGACAGGGGATTGATAGCAATCAGCCCCAGCATTTT.

This rearrangement joins TRBV6-5 to TRBJ2-3; 10 bases agree with TRBD2. CDR3 length equals 14 residues. Looked up from germline, CDR1 is MNHEY and CDR2 is SVGAGI. Trimming cost V 8 bases and J 5 bases; bases outside gene matches: 7. CDR3 in amino acids: CASLSGGAGDTQYF. DNA of the CDR3: TGTGCCAGCCTAAGCGGGGGGGCAGGAGATACGCAGTATTTT.

The sample holds one count of this clone. The chain combines TRBV7-2 with TRBJ2-2; 7 bases are a match to TRBD1. Germline V gene lookup returns CDR1 SGHTA and CDR2 FQGNSA. V shed 3 bases, J shed 2 bases, and the junction held 6 bases outside the gene matches. The CDR3 has 16 amino acids. The CDR3 bases are TGTGCCAGCAGCTTTCTACAGGGGATCAACACCGGGGAGCTGTTTTTT. Protein: CASSFLQGINTGELFF.

The chain links TRBV15 to TRBJ2-1; D uncertain. Germline-derived CDR1 and CDR2 are LNHNV and YYDKDF (reference sequence). V shed 1 base and J shed 4 bases, with 11 bases lying between them. CDR3 length equals 15 residues. CDR3 amino acids: CATSRVLGSYNEQFF. The CDR3 region has the DNA TGTGCCACCAGCAGAGTATTGGGCTCTTACAATGAGCAGTTCTTC. The variable domain in full, with the rest retrieved from reference TRBV15 and TRBJ2-1, is DAMVIQNPRYQVTQFGKPVTLSCSQTLNHNVMYWYQQKSSQAPKLLFHYYDKDFNNEADTPDNFQSRRPNTSFCFLDIRSPGLGDTAMYLCATSRVLGSYNEQFFGPGTRLTVL.

The rearrangement links TRBV28 to TRBJ1-2; 10 positions match TRBD1. The J segment lost 8 bases and the V segment lost 4 bases, leaving 4 bases of the junction unmatched. The CDR3 is made up of 13 amino acids. The germline CDR1 and CDR2 sequences are MDHEN and SYDVKM. The CDR3 coding sequence is TGTGCCAGCAGTTACGGGGACAGGGGCGGCTACACCTTC. Protein sequence: CASSYGDRGGYTF.

This rearrangement joins TRBV25-1 to TRBJ1-4; D is uncertain. The CDR3 loop spans 15 amino acids. The V and J ends lost 4 bases and 0 bases respectively, with 9 bases between them. Germline CDR1 reads MGHDK; CDR2 reads SYGVNS. The CDR3 DNA follows: TGTGCCAGCAGTGCTAGGATTGCAACTAATGAAAAACTGTTTTTT. Amino acids: CASSARIATNEKLFF.

The chain's CDR3 is CASSSYETVQETQYF. For the CDR3, the DNA is TGTGCCAGCAGTTCATACGAGACAGTCCAAGAGACCCAGTACTTC. This sequence joins TRBV27 and TRBJ2-5, with D maybe TRBD1 (5 bases). The CDR3 runs to 15 residues. Trimming took off 4 bases at V and 1 base at J, with 13 bases between the two ends. Germline assignment: CDR1 MNHEY and CDR2 SMNVEV (reference sequence).

This clone was seen once. The rearrangement links TRBV5-1 to TRBJ2-1; TRBD2 might be the D (6 bases). CDR3 size: 14 residues. CDR1 and CDR2 from the germline V gene are SGHRS and YFSETQ. Deletions cut 7 bases from V and 1 base from J, with 12 bases between. CDR3: CASQYGSSYNEQFF. In DNA form, the CDR3 reads TGCGCCAGCCAATACGGGAGTTCCTACAATGAGCAGTTCTTC.

The genes are TRBV3-1 (or the pseudogene TRBV3-2) and TRBJ1-2; 10 bases line up with TRBD1. CDR1 LGHDT and CDR2 YNNKEL come from the germline V gene (reference sequence). The V gene end was trimmed by 3 bases and the J gene end by 8 bases; junction bases not matched to a gene: 6. The CDR3 is 14 residues long. The CDR3 bases are TGTGCCAGCAGCCACGGACAGGGGGGTAGGGGCTACACCTTC. Translated: CASSHGQGGRGYTF.

This chain links TRBV4-1 with TRBJ2-5; 14 bases line up with TRBD2. Trimming took 3 bases from V and 4 from J; bases not matched to a gene: 4. The CDR3 is 16 amino acids. Germline V lookup: CDR1 MGHRA, CDR2 YSYEKL. The CDR3 loop reads CASSQTSGGAAETQYF. The CDR3 DNA reads TGCGCCAGCAGCCAGACTAGCGGGGGGGCCGCAGAGACCCAGTACTTC.

CDR3 bases: TGTGCCAGTAGGGCTCAGGGAAAAGAGACCCAGTACTTC. It is translated as CASRAQGKETQYF. This chain joins TRBV19 and TRBJ2-5; perhaps TRBD1 as D (5 bases). V was pared by 6 bases and J by 3 bases, with 11 bases between. This CDR3 region has 13 residues. CDR1 and CDR2 from the germline V gene are LNHDA and SQIVND (reference sequence).

This clone was found a few times. The chain is built from TRBV5-1 and TRBJ1-2; D not resolved. Trimming took 0 bases from V and 4 from J, leaving 16 bases between them. There are 16 residues in the CDR3. The germline CDR1 and CDR2 sequences are SGHRS and YFSETQ. The CDR3 sequence: CASSLDGSLQPYGYTF. CDR3 in DNA: TGCGCCAGCAGCTTGGACGGGAGCCTGCAGCCCTATGGCTACACCTTC.

The rearrangement joins TRBV15 to TRBJ2-7; possible D gene TRBD2, 6 bases. V lost 0 bases to trimming and J lost 5 bases, with 11 bases between them. Looked up from germline, CDR1 is LNHNV and CDR2 is YYDKDF (reference sequence). The CDR3 is 14 residues long. This chain's CDR3 is CATSRDGGRDEQYF. CDR3 DNA sequence: TGTGCCACCAGCAGAGATGGGGGGAGAGACGAGCAGTACTTC.

This chain links TRBV6-5 with TRBJ1-5, with 9 bases matching TRBD1. The J segment lost 2 bases and the V segment lost 7 bases, leaving 3 bases of the junction unmatched. This CDR3 has 14 residues. CDR1 and CDR2 from the germline V gene are MNHEY and SVGAGI. The DNA of the CDR3 is TGTGCCAGCACCAGACAGGGGGGCAATCAGCCCCAGCATTTT. Protein product: CASTRQGGNQPQHF.

The V call is TRBV27, the J call TRBJ1-6; D gene uncertain. The V end was cut by 2 bases, the J end by 7 bases, with 6 bases between. The germline V gene encodes CDR1 MNHEY and CDR2 SMNVEV (reference sequence). There are 13 residues in the CDR3. CDR3 sequence: CASSLTRNSPLHF. As DNA, the CDR3 is TGTGCCAGCAGTTTAACCAGGAATTCACCCCTCCACTTT.

The rearrangement uses TRBV29-1 and TRBJ2-7; the D gene is possibly TRBD2 (5 bases). Germline V CDR1 and CDR2: SQVTM, ANQGSEA. V shed 4 bases and J shed 2 bases, with 39 bases lying between them. This CDR3 has 22 residues. CDR3 amino acids: CSVVGISGKTQLGPVSTYEQYF. CDR3 DNA sequence: TGCAGCGTTGTCGGGATTTCGGGGAAGACTCAACTAGGACCCGTCAGCACCTACGAGCAGTACTTC.

The V and J genes are TRBV10-1 and TRBJ2-7; 7 bases align to TRBD2. Germline assignment: CDR1 WNHNN and CDR2 SYGVQD (reference sequence). The length of the CDR3 is 14 residues. The J segment lost 2 bases and the V segment lost 0 bases, leaving 1 base of the junction unmatched. Here the CDR3 DNA reads TGCGCCAGCAGTGAGTCACGGGGGGCCTACGAGCAGTACTTC. Encoded protein: CASSESRGAYEQYF.

The V gene is TRBV2, the J gene TRBJ2-7; 8 bases fit TRBD2. V was pared by 4 bases and J by 2 bases, with 7 bases of the junction left unmatched. Germline-derived CDR1 and CDR2 are SNHLY and FYNNEI. This CDR3 region has 15 residues. CDR3 DNA sequence: TGTGCCAGCAGTGTAGCGGCTAGCGGGCCCTACGAGCAGTACTTC. This gives the protein CASSVAASGPYEQYF.